The 11 T cell receptor beta chains presented below share a single source sample, sequenced in a study of OX40 agonist ivuxolimab in advanced cancers. Generated by immunoSEQ multiplex PCR, the TCRdb table keeps only in-frame clones and is missing some. The table has approximately 59,000 clones, over 80% seen once; the top ten hold 3.7%. Here the sequenced sample was CD4+ or CD8+ T cells sorted from blood, taken in a trial of the OX40 agonist ivuxolimab. All receptors derive from an adult with an advanced solid tumor such as melanoma, head and neck, liver or kidney cancer.

The chain couples TRBV11-3 to TRBJ2-1; 7 bases match TRBD2. Germline V gives CDR1 SGHNT, CDR2 YENEEA. The CDR3 sequence is 14 residues long. J lost 8 bases, V lost 4 bases, and 8 bases had no gene match. The CDR3 nucleotides read TGTGCCAGCAGCTGGACTAGAGGATCGGATGAGCAGTTCTTC. It is translated as CASSWTRGSDEQFF.

J is TRBJ2-5 and V is TRBV7-2; 9 bases align to TRBD2. V dropped 4 bases and J dropped 5; count of bases not matched to a gene: 14. Germline V lookup: CDR1 SGHTA, CDR2 FQGNSA. The CDR3 is 17 amino acids. In nucleotides, the CDR3 is TGTGCCAGCAGCTCTGGGCGGGAGGGCCGTTTTATGGAGACCCAGTACTTC. This translates into CASSSGREGRFMETQYF.

The gene calls are TRBV7-2 and TRBJ2-3, with D unclear. Germline values: CDR1 SGHTA, CDR2 FQGNSA. The CDR3 is 14 amino acids. Trimming removed 2 bases at V and 1 base at J, with 7 bases between. The CDR3 region has the DNA TGTGCCAGCAGCTTATCAGAAGGCACAGATACGCAGTATTTT. It translates to CASSLSEGTDTQYF.

This clone appeared once. This rearrangement joins TRBV5-1 to TRBJ2-7; D is unresolved. The CDR3 contains 14 residues. Germline V CDR1 and CDR2: SGHRS, YFSETQ. The V end lost 2 bases, the J end lost 2 bases, and 11 bases lay between the germline ends. CDR3 sequence reads: CASSFTSFAYEQYF. CDR3 sequence (DNA): TGCGCCAGCAGCTTTACCAGTTTTGCCTACGAGCAGTACTTC.

This clone has a handful of counts. V gene TRBV7-9 combines with J gene TRBJ2-3, with D tentatively TRBD2 (7 bases). Germline V CDR1 and CDR2: SEHNR, FQNEAQ (reference sequence). V was pared by 3 bases and J by 0 bases, with 13 bases between. The length of the CDR3 is 16 residues. The CDR3 here is CASSFKGGRSTDTQYF. The CDR3 DNA is TGTGCCAGCAGCTTTAAGGGGGGGAGGAGCACAGATACGCAGTATTTT.

V gene TRBV25-1 combines with J gene TRBJ2-3; no definite D call. The ends were cut back, 0 bases at V and 4 bases at J, with 2 bases in the middle. Germline loops: CDR1 MGHDK, CDR2 SYGVNS. The CDR3 runs 12 residues. The CDR3 sequence: CASSEYPDTQYF. For the CDR3, the DNA is TGTGCCAGCAGTGAATACCCAGATACGCAGTATTTT.

The rearrangement uses TRBV10-3 and TRBJ2-7; 8 positions match TRBD2. The CDR3 totals 14 residues. The junction had 8 bases not matched to a gene; V was cut back by 5 bases and J by 5 bases. The V gene's germline CDR1 is ENHRY and CDR2 SYGVKD. DNA for the CDR3: TGTGCCATCAGTTCCTTGGGACTAGGTCACGAGCAGTACTTC. It yields the protein CAISSLGLGHEQYF.

The chain is built from TRBV28 and TRBJ1-5; D perhaps matches TRBD1 (5 bases). Germline V lookup: CDR1 MDHEN, CDR2 SYDVKM. V was trimmed by 3 bases and J by 7 bases, leaving 10 bases between them. This CDR3 contains 13 residues. The CDR3 DNA reads as TGTGCCAGCAGTTTCAGGGACTGGCAGCCCCAGCATTTT. Translating gives CASSFRDWQPQHF.

This chain connects TRBV5-6 to TRBJ2-1; D gene unclear. Germline V CDR1 and CDR2: SGHDT, YYEEEE. The CDR3 totals 16 residues. The V end lost 0 bases, the J end lost 6 bases, and 16 bases lay between the germline ends. The CDR3 reads CASSLVPGPVGNEQFF. CDR3 sequence (DNA): TGTGCCAGCAGCTTGGTGCCGGGCCCAGTGGGCAATGAGCAGTTCTTC.

The CDR3 DNA reads as TGTGCCAGCAGCAGCGGGTTCGTCTCCTACGAGCAGTACTTC. This encodes CASSSGFVSYEQYF. The chain links TRBV2 to TRBJ2-7; D might be TRBD2 (6 bases). The CDR3 runs 14 residues. Germline assignment: CDR1 SNHLY and CDR2 FYNNEI. The V gene lost 6 bases and the J gene lost 0 bases, with 12 bases spanning the gap.

The chain combines TRBV18 with TRBJ2-3; 7 bases line up with TRBD2. This CDR3 contains 17 residues. Trimming cost V 3 bases and J 2 bases; bases outside gene matches: 11. The germline V gene has CDR1 KGHSH and CDR2 LQKENI. The CDR3, as DNA: TGTGCCAGCTCACCGAGTGGCGCGGGAGAATACACAGATACGCAGTATTTT. Encoded protein: CASSPSGAGEYTDTQYF.